The T cell receptor beta chain described here comes from a study of spatial heterogeneity in lung cancer. Study context: TCR and UMI combinations that were unique each appeared, on average, more than ten times in raw reads. Study observations and caveats: Resection saw ubiquitous expanded tumor TCRs appear in blood more than follow-up did.

This sample's time point: sample taken at primary tumor resection. The sequenced material consisted of unsorted whole RNA from tumor, nontumor lung or frozen PBMC. This clonotype was seen ten or more times. Antigen: not known. There are 16 residues in the CDR3. Germline CDR1 MNHEY, CDR2 SVGEGT. Trimming at V came to 6 bases and at J to 2 bases, leaving 6 bases not matched to a gene. Unique molecular identifiers, one per molecule, were present on every TCR cDNA molecule. Each CDR3 protein gets one entry after TCRdb re-called the 5' RACE reads with MiXCR. Of about 36,000 distinct CDR3 sequences in the sample, under 8% were seen once.

The sequence was collected from a female donor with early-stage non-small cell lung cancer. The chain links TRBV6-2 or TRBV6-3 to TRBJ2-1, with 11 bases identical to TRBD2. The specimen was PBMCs, collected at surgery. The CDR3 DNA follows: TGTGCCAGCAGCATATTAGCGGGAGGGACCTACAATGAGCAGTTCTTC. This translates into CASSILAGGTYNEQFF.